This TCR beta chain originates from a study of blood T cell repertoires in COVID-19 (dated by TCRdb to about 2020). For the study in its entirety: Samples covering the acute and convalescent phases of COVID-19 were provided by collaborators in the United States, Italy and Spain. The material from the prospective study consisted of cDNA or gDNA derived from T cells, B-cell-depleted T cells, or PBMCs. The dataset comprised deeply sampled blood TCRbeta repertoires from subjects exposed to, actively infected with, or recovered from COVID-19. A freely available public database, intended as a resource for researchers studying the immune response to SARS-CoV-2, is where the repertoires were released. Samples were obtained from the ongoing ImmuneRACE study (first 160 participants) and from over 1,000 subjects provided by 6 global collaborators. Sample metadata almost always included a de-identified subject ID, COVID-19 status, age in years and sex. Where available, HLA class I and class II types were taken from metadata supplied by the sample provider and were not determined by assay-based typing.

This clone was observed a handful of times. Its antigen specificity is not known. Within one base of it there is no much larger clone, and no base qualities were kept. The collaborating institutions used their own protocols to collect whole blood in K2EDTA tubes. Collaborator samples were shipped for TCRbeta analysis as frozen whole blood, isolated PBMCs, or DNA extracted from either sample type. Study-wide conclusions, independent of this receptor: How much clinical and demographic metadata was included differed by source and by participant, and the metadata was provided uncurated.

From the cysteine through the phenylalanine, the CDR3 covers 17 amino acids. Only the CDR3 region is kept as DNA, spanning 51 bases read in frame from base 1. The V and J ends are trimmed by 9 bases and 3 bases, leaving 26 bases between them. Looking up the germline V gene yields CDR1 MDHEN and CDR2 SYDVKM. The immunoSEQ Assay, a bias-controlled multiplex PCR, was used to amplify TCRbeta CDR3 regions from genomic DNA. Under the source paper's analysis protocol: The number of nucleated cells in each sample was estimated from the amplification of reference gene primers within the assay. Sequence reads were collapsed and filtered to measure the absolute abundance of every unique TCRbeta CDR3 rearrangement. For each sample, productive Simpson clonality was calculated as the square root of Simpson's diversity index over productive rearrangements. TCRdb took over this immuneACCESS table, retaining in-frame rearrangements with V and J assigned. Such tables are incomplete; in checked studies, under half of the missing clones stem from an unresolved V gene, and the remainder is unexplained. D and trimming were read from the DNA, whereas the V and J calls and clone size are those reported in that table. The sample includes around 80,000 clones, with roughly 90% observed a single time. The ten most abundant clones make up about 0.83% of the sample.

The rearranged segments are TRBV28 and TRBJ1-2, and possibly TRBD1, on 6 matching bases. The receptor was isolated from a woman at least 80 years old with acute or convalescent COVID-19. Sequences were obtained from peripheral blood. The DNA is TGTGCCAGTACGACGGGGACAACTCATAGCCTATACTATGGCTACACCTTC. Its protein reads: CASTTGTTHSLYYGYTF.